The entry below gives a single T cell receptor (beta chain) sequence along with its context. This sample is part of a study of cytomegalovirus exposure and HLA in healthy donors. Amplification used 60 Vbeta primers and 13 Jbeta primers. TCRdb keeps only in-frame clones here, not all; method: immunoSEQ multiplex PCR. The data contain about 160,000 clones, 85% of them seen just once; the ten biggest clones take up 1%. The CDR3 totals 13 residues. The germline V gene has CDR1 SGHAT and CDR2 FQNNGV. Trimming took off 2 bases at V and 11 bases at J, with 15 bases between the two ends. The sequenced material came from PBMCs. V is TRBV11-2 and J is TRBJ1-1; D might be TRBD1 (5 bases). The sequence came from a boy aged 2-9 years in good health and CMV-seronegative. As DNA, the CDR3 is TGTGCCAGCAGCTTACCGCTCGACAGAATCGCTTTCTTT. Amino acid sequence: CASSLPLDRIAFF.